The following is a TCR beta chain sequence with its context. Trimming shortened V by 1 base and J by 3 bases, and 9 bases separated the two germline ends. CDR1 and CDR2 from the germline V gene are MNHEY and SMNVEV (reference sequence). CDR3 length equals 15 residues. In the original analysis: Amplification from reference gene primers served as the basis for estimated nucleated cell counts. Generated by immunoSEQ multiplex PCR, the TCRdb table keeps only in-frame clones and is missing some. That table supplies the V and J calls and clone size; D and trimming were determined from the DNA. Of roughly 150,000 clones in the sample, around 87% were seen once. Cohort assignment relied on participant-reported clinical history. A COVID-19 case had been met by exposed participants during the 2 weeks before study entry. The sample is drawn from a study of blood T cell repertoires in COVID-19. Study-level information: Sample material is recorded as cDNA or gDNA derived from T cells, B-cell-depleted T cells, or PBMCs.

The TCR sequence derives from a woman between 35 and 50 years old who had been exposed to COVID-19. Material: PBMCs or T cells enriched from blood (not recorded which). This chain joins TRBV27 and TRBJ1-4; D is unclear. CDR3 sequence (DNA): TGTGCCAGCAGTTTATTGCCGGTACCTAATGAAAAACTGTTTTTT. It specifies CASSLLPVPNEKLFF. The entire variable domain, with the rest obtained from reference TRBV27 and TRBJ1-4, is as follows: EAQVTQNPRYLITVTGKKLTVTCSQNMNHEYMSWYRQDPGLGLRQIYYSMNVEVTDKGDVPEGYKVSRKEKRNFPLILESPSPNQTSLYFCASSLLPVPNEKLFFGSGTQLSVL.